This is a list of T cell receptor beta chains from one sample in a study of CD8+CD57+ T cells in acquired aplastic anemia. TCRdb used MiXCR to reprocess the reads, holding one entry per CDR3 protein. The sample lists some 220,000 distinct CDR3 sequences, 34% occurring once. The sequenced sample consisted of sorted CD4+, CD8+, or CD8+CD57+ T cells (not recorded which) from PBMCs. The receptors shown here come from a human donor in good health, serving as a control. Both conserved end residues are part of each CDR3. The D gene is left open where the match is weak. A clone size is listed for some rows: how often the clone was seen (once, few, many), or a class if it is expanded.

>NA|NA|TRBJ2-1|TRBV20-1
CSARSLVGGPHYNEQFF
TGCAGTGCTAGATCCCTGGTGGGTGGACCACATTACAATGAGCAGTTCTTC
>NA|NA|TRBJ2-7|TRBV7-3
CASRTEPGQYF
TGTGCCAGCAGGACCGAGCCGGGACAGTACTTC
>NA|TRBD2|TRBJ2-1|TRBV6-1
CASSEAIPGLALDNEQFF
TGTGCCAGCAGTGAAGCCATTCCCGGACTAGCGTTGGACAATGAGCAGTTCTTC
>NA|NA|TRBJ2-1|TRBV20-1
CGINGLSYNEQFF
TGCGGCATTAATGGCCTCTCCTACAATGAGCAGTTCTTC
>few|TRBD2|TRBJ2-5|TRBV7-3
CASSRLAGSQGTQYF
TGTGCCAGCAGCCGACTAGCGGGGAGCCAAGGGACCCAGTACTTC
>few|NA|TRBJ2-3|TRBV6-2/TRBV6-3
CASSYPIDPGEYSTDTQYF
TGTGCCAGCAGTTACCCCATTGATCCGGGAGAATATAGCACAGATACGCAGTATTTT
>few|NA|TRBJ1-4|TRBV15
CATTIGKLFF
TGTGCCACCACTATTGGGAAACTGTTTTTT
>NA|NA|TRBJ2-7|TRBV10-3
CASIDRSHYEQYF
TGTGCCAGCATCGATAGGTCCCACTACGAGCAGTACTTC
>many|NA|TRBJ1-2|TRBV5-4
CASSLEAYGYTF
TGTGCCAGCAGCTTGGAGGCCTATGGCTACACCTTC
>few|NA|TRBJ1-5|TRBV12-3/TRBV12-4
CASSLLSFSNQPQHF
TGTGCCAGCAGTTTGTTGAGTTTTAGCAATCAGCCCCAGCATTTT